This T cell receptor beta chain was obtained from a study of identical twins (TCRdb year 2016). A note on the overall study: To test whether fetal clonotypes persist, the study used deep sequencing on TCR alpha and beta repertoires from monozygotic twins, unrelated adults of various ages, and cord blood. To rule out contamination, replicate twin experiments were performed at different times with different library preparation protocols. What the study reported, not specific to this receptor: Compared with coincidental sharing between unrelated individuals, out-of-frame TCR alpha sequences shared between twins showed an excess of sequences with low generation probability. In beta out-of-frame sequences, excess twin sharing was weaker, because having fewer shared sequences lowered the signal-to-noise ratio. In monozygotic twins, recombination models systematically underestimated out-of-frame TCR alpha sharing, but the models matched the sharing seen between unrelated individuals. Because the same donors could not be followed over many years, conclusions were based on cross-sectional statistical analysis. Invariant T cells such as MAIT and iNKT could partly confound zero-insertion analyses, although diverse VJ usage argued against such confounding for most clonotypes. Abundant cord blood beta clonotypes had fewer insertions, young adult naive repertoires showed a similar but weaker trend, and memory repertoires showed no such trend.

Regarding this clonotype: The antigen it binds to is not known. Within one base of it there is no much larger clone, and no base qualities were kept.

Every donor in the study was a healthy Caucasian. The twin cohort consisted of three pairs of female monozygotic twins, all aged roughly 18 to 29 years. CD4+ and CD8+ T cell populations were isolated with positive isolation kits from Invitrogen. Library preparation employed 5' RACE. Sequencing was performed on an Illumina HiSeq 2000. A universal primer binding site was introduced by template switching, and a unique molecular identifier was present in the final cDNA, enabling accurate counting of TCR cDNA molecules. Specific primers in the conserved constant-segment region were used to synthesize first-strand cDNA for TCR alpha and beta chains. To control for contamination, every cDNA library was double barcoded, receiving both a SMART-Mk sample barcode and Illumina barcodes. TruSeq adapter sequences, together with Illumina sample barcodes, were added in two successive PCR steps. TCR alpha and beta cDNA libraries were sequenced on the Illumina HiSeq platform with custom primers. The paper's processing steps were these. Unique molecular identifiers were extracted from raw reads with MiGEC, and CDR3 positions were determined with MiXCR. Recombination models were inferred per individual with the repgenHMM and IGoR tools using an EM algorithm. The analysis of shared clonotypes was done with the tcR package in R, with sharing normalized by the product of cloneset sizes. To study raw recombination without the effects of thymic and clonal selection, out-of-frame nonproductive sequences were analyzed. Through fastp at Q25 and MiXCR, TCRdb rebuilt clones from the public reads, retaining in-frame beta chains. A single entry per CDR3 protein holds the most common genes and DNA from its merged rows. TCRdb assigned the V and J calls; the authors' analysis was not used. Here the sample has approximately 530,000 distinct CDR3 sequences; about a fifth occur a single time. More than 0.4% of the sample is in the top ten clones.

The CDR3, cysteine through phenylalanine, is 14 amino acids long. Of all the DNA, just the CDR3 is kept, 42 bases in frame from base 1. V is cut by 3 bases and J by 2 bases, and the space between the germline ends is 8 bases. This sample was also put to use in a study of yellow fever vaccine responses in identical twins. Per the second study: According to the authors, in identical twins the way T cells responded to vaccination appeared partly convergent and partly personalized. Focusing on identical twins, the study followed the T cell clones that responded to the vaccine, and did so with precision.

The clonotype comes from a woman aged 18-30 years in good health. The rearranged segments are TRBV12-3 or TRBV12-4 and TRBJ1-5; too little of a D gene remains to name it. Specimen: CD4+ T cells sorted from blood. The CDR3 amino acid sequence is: CASSFGVGNQPQHF. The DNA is TGTGCCAGCAGTTTCGGGGTCGGCAATCAGCCCCAGCATTTT.